This T cell receptor beta chain derives from a study of pediatric ulcerative colitis. Study-level findings and limits: In rectum, acute severe colitis had expanded clones and less diversity. Blood-derived T cells may be present in rectal pinch biopsies.

The assay was run at survey level. Libraries were prepared by immunoSEQ multiplex PCR; TCRdb keeps only in-frame clonotypes and omits some of them. The table lists 15,000 to 20,000 clones, nearly 80% of them singletons. Notes on this clone: The target antigen is unknown.

Germline assignment: CDR1 LGHNA and CDR2 YSLEER. Trimming removed 1 base at V and 9 bases at J, with 13 bases between. The CDR3 runs to 14 residues. Rectal tissue came from one to two pinch biopsies taken at colonoscopy. The receptor was derived from a boy aged 5-17 years who was a control in a study of pediatric ulcerative colitis. The sequencing input was gut tissue. This chain connects TRBV4-3 to TRBJ2-4; no firm D call. CDR3 protein: CASSQGWPTRIQYF. In nucleotides, the CDR3 is TGCGCCAGCAGCCAAGGTTGGCCAACCCGCATTCAGTACTTC.